This T cell receptor (beta chain) was obtained from a study of blood T cell repertoires in COVID-19. The wider study: Italy, Spain and the United States were the sources of the convalescent and acute COVID-19 samples. Sources were T cells, B-cell-depleted T cells, or PBMCs; the material itself was cDNA or gDNA.

The ends were cut back, 2 bases at V and 0 bases at J, with 20 bases in the middle. CDR3 length: 19 residues. Germline V gene sequence: CDR1 MNHEY, CDR2 SMNVEV (reference sequence). Under the authors' procedure: Amplification with reference gene primers provided the estimates of nucleated cell counts. Profiled with immunoSEQ multiplex PCR; TCRdb holds only in-frame clones, not every one. V and J calls and clone size are given by that table; D and trimming were obtained from the DNA. The profile shows 250,000 to 350,000 clones, 88% of them singletons. Sequencing was performed on peripheral blood. This chain uses TRBV27 with TRBJ1-5; possibly TRBD1 for D (6 bases). This receptor was obtained from a woman aged 50 to 60 with active or convalescent COVID-19. The CDR3 here is CASSLTINRATPSNQPQHF. The DNA of the CDR3 is TGTGCCAGCAGTTTAACAATTAACAGGGCTACACCTAGCAATCAGCCCCAGCATTTT.